A single sample gave rise to the 15 T cell receptor beta chains below, sequenced in a study of T-cell memory formation after mild COVID-19. MiXCR, run by TCRdb on the 5' RACE reads, gives a single entry per CDR3 protein. The table shows under 250,000 distinct CDR3 sequences, with around 25% occurring only once. Sequencing used PBMCs or a T cell subset sorted from them (not recorded which). The receptors shown here come from an adult woman who had mild COVID-19 (a few samples of this study predate the infection). Cell type and time point are not known.

This clonotype was found a few times. The chain carries TRBV20-1 and TRBJ2-7; TRBD1 matches 9 bases. The CDR3 extends over 13 amino acids. The germline CDR1 and CDR2 sequences are DFQATT and SNEGSKA (reference sequence). For the CDR3, the DNA is TGCAGCTTTCCGGGACAGGGCTCCTACGAGCAGTACTTC. It codes for CSFPGQGSYEQYF.

CDR3 amino acids: CASSLDLLSYEQYF. CDR3 bases: TGTGCCAGCAGTTTAGATCTGTTATCCTACGAGCAGTACTTC. This sequence joins TRBV12-3 or TRBV12-4 and TRBJ2-7; D uncertain. V lost 1 base and J lost 1, with 8 bases in between. The CDR3 has 14 amino acids.

This clonotype was seen a few times. The chain has TRBV7-9 and TRBJ1-2, with TRBD1 as a possible D gene (6 bases). The V gene lost 7 bases and the J gene lost 4 bases, with 19 bases spanning the gap. There are 15 residues in the CDR3. Germline V gene data show CDR1 as SEHNR and CDR2 as FQNEAQ (reference sequence). The CDR3 reads CASNGDADSLYGYTF. CDR3 nucleotides: TGTGCCAGCAACGGCGACGCGGACAGTCTCTATGGCTACACCTTC.

This clonotype appeared a few times. V is TRBV12-3 or TRBV12-4 and J is TRBJ2-7; tentative D call: TRBD1 (6 bases). The CDR3 runs 17 residues. V was clipped by 6 bases and J by 0 bases, with 21 bases between them. CDR3: CASSSFRDKGLSYEQYF. CDR3 nucleotides: TGTGCCAGCAGCTCTTTCCGGGACAAAGGCCTCTCCTACGAGCAGTACTTC.

This clonotype has more than one count but fewer than ten. The CDR3 DNA is TGTGCCAGCAGTTTTCAGCGGGGGAGTCAAGAGACCCAGTACTTC. Amino acids: CASSFQRGSQETQYF. This chain joins TRBV12-3 or TRBV12-4 and TRBJ2-5, with TRBD2 matching over 8 bases. The V and J ends lost 3 bases and 2 bases, in that order; junction bases with no gene match: 5. CDR3 length equals 15 residues.

This rearrangement joins TRBV5-4 to TRBJ2-1; 8 positions match TRBD1. The CDR3 totals 14 residues. Germline V gene data show CDR1 as SGHNT and CDR2 as YYREEE (reference sequence). V was pared by 4 bases and J by 5 bases, with 5 bases of the junction left unmatched. The CDR3 bases are TGTGCCAGCAGCGGCCCGACAGGGGACAATGAGCAGTTCTTC. Amino acids: CASSGPTGDNEQFF.

The V and J genes are TRBV7-9 and TRBJ2-3; D is unresolved. The CDR3 is 16 residues long. V lost 5 bases to trimming and J lost 2 bases, with 17 bases between them. CDR1 SEHNR and CDR2 FQNEAQ come from the germline V gene (reference sequence). DNA of the CDR3: TGTGCCAGCAGCCCAGCGAGTAGGCCTGACACAGATACGCAGTATTTT. As protein: CASSPASRPDTDTQYF.

J is TRBJ2-5 and V is TRBV25-1; the D is unclear. Germline CDR1 MGHDK, CDR2 SYGVNS. Trimming removed 7 bases at V and 3 bases at J, with 6 bases between. The CDR3 has 11 amino acids. In DNA form, the CDR3 reads TGTGCCAGCACGACGGAAGAGACCCAGTACTTC. Its translation: CASTTEETQYF.

This clonotype was picked up a small number of times. The chain recombines TRBV7-2 with TRBJ2-5; weak D call: TRBD1 (6 bases). Per germline, CDR1 SGHTA and CDR2 FQGNSA. The CDR3 totals 14 residues. Trimming took 1 base from V and 2 from J, leaving 8 bases between them. CDR3 region: CASSLDRAQETQYF. The CDR3 DNA follows: TGTGCCAGCAGCTTAGACAGGGCACAAGAGACCCAGTACTTC.

This clonotype appeared a few times. The chain recombines TRBV7-2 with TRBJ2-3; 10 nucleotides align to TRBD2. There are 17 residues in the CDR3. The V gene end was trimmed by 2 bases and the J gene end by 6 bases; junction bases not matched to a gene: 11. Germline V CDR1 and CDR2: SGHTA, FQGNSA. The CDR3 coding sequence is TGTGCCAGCAGCTTACAGTTTCTAGCGGGGGAGGGCGATACGCAGTATTTT. This codes for CASSLQFLAGEGDTQYF.

This clonotype was counted only a few times. The CDR3 DNA follows: TGTGCCAGCAGTTTTAGGGATACAGGGAAATCAGCAGATACGCAGTATTTT. It yields the protein CASSFRDTGKSADTQYF. The V and J genes are TRBV12-3 or TRBV12-4 and TRBJ2-3; a possible D gene is TRBD1 (6 bases). The CDR3 runs to 17 residues. The V end lost 3 bases, the J end lost 4 bases, and 20 bases lay between the germline ends.

This clonotype came up a few times. The genes are TRBV4-2 and TRBJ1-2; 7 bases are shared with TRBD1. Germline loops: CDR1 LGHNA, CDR2 YNFKEQ. The CDR3 covers 16 residues. The ends lost 1 base at V and 1 base at J; junction bases unmatched: 6. CDR3 in DNA: TGTGCCAGCAGCCAAGTACAGGGGACAGATAACTATGGCTACACCTTC. Its protein product is CASSQVQGTDNYGYTF.

This clonotype was seen a handful of times. The genes are TRBV6-2 or TRBV6-3 and TRBJ2-3, with 13 bases fitting TRBD2. Germline trimming cut 6 bases from V and 2 bases from J; bases unmatched to any gene: 5. The length of the CDR3 is 16 residues. The germline CDR1 and CDR2 sequences are MNHEY and SVGEGT. CDR3 amino acids: CASSLLAGGVTDTQYF. In nucleotides, the CDR3 is TGTGCCAGCAGCCTACTAGCGGGGGGGGTCACAGATACGCAGTATTTT.

This clonotype was seen more than once but under ten times. This chain uses TRBV20-1 with TRBJ2-3; no definite D call. This CDR3 has 17 residues. Between the trimmed V and J ends, which lost 3 bases and 0 bases, there was a span of 19 bases. Germline V gene data show CDR1 as DFQATT and CDR2 as SNEGSKA (reference sequence). The CDR3 sequence: CSASSSIRPPSTDTQYF. CDR3 DNA: TGCAGTGCTAGCTCCTCGATCCGACCCCCAAGCACAGATACGCAGTATTTT.

V gene TRBV27 combines with J gene TRBJ2-2, with 10 bases that match TRBD2. The V gene's germline CDR1 is MNHEY and CDR2 SMNVEV (reference sequence). V lost 3 bases to trimming and J lost 6 bases; unmatched junction nucleotides: 1. The CDR3 totals 14 residues. The CDR3 loop is CASSFLAGAGELFF. The CDR3 DNA follows: TGTGCCAGCAGTTTTCTAGCGGGAGCCGGGGAGCTGTTTTTT.